The rows below give T cell receptor beta chains drawn from one sample of a study of blood T cell repertoires in COVID-19. The repertoire was sequenced with immunoSEQ multiplex PCR; TCRdb's copy has only in-frame clones and lacks some. The sample holds some 290,000 clones; approximately 91% are singletons and the top ten take roughly 2.1%. Sequenced: PBMCs or T cells enriched from blood (not recorded which). The source is a woman aged 40 to 55 with acute COVID-19. Both conserved end residues are part of each CDR3. The D gene is left open where the match is weak. Some rows have no size entry. The others give once, few or many, or a class for an expanded clone.

D gene	J gene	CDR3 length	V gene	clone size	CDR3 DNA	CDR3 protein
TRBD2	TRBJ2-5	16	TRBV28	NA	TGTGCCAGCGGATTACAACTAGCGGGGACCAGGGAGACCCAGTACTTC	CASGLQLAGTRETQYF
NA	TRBJ2-7	20	TRBV1	NA	TGCACCAGCAGCCAAGATCCTGGGCTAGCGGGCCCCCGGCGGACCTACGAGCAGTACTTC	CTSSQDPGLAGPRRTYEQYF
TRBD1	TRBJ1-3	15	TRBV9	NA	TGTGCCAGCAGCGCGACAGGGAACTCTGGAAACACCATATATTTT	CASSATGNSGNTIYF
TRBD1	TRBJ2-1	14	TRBV16	NA	TGTGCCAGCAGCCGACCGGGACAGGACAATGAGCAGTTCTTC	CASSRPGQDNEQFF
TRBD1	TRBJ1-4	14	TRBV18	NA	TGTGCCAGCTCACCAGGGACAGGGGGAGAAAAACTGTTTTTT	CASSPGTGGEKLFF
TRBD1	TRBJ2-3	15	TRBV3-1/TRBV3-2	NA	TGTGCCAGCAGCATCTCGGGACAGGGTTCAGATACGCAGTATTTT	CASSISGQGSDTQYF
TRBD2	TRBJ2-1	16	TRBV5-1	NA	TGCGCCAGCAGCCCCACCCCCGGACTAGACCGGAATGAGCAGTTCTTC	CASSPTPGLDRNEQFF
NA	TRBJ1-2	15	TRBV18	NA	TGTGCCAGCTCACGTAATACGGGAGCAGACTATGGCTACACCTTC	CASSRNTGADYGYTF
TRBD2	TRBJ2-5	15	TRBV7-2	NA	TGTGCCAGCAGCTATGGCGGGGGGAACCAAGAGACCCAGTACTTC	CASSYGGGNQETQYF
TRBD2	TRBJ2-3	19	TRBV24-1	once	TGTGCCACCTTGGCCTGGACTAGGGCGGGAGTGGGAGGCACAGATACGCAGTATTTT	CATLAWTRAGVGGTDTQYF
TRBD2	TRBJ2-3	17	TRBV5-1	NA	TGCGCCAGCAGCTTGGCCGGGGGTAGCGGGAGTACAGATACGCAGTATTTT	CASSLAGGSGSTDTQYF
TRBD1	TRBJ1-6	15	TRBV28	once	TGTGCCAGCAGTTTCCGGGGACAGGGGAATTCACCCCTCCACTTT	CASSFRGQGNSPLHF
NA	TRBJ1-2	12	TRBV10-2	once	TGCGCCAGCAGTGATGGGAGCTATGGCTACACCTTC	CASSDGSYGYTF